Below are 3 T cell receptor beta chains sequenced from a single sample in a study of T cell clones after liver transplantation. Profiling relied on immunoSEQ multiplex PCR, and the TCRdb table lists in-frame clones only, not all of them. The data hold fewer than 65,000 clones, with about 86% observed a single time. The sequenced sample was CD8+ T cells from blood, obtained 12 months after liver transplant. All receptors derive from a human patient who received a liver transplant. Some T cells may arise from the graft donor.

This chain connects TRBV7-2 to TRBJ2-7, with D hard to call. This CDR3 is built from 14 residues. Trimming shortened V by 2 bases and J by 3 bases, and 11 bases separated the two germline ends. CDR1 SGHTA and CDR2 FQGNSA come from the germline V gene. The CDR3 nucleotides are TGTGCCAGCAGCTTAATTCGGGCAGACTACGAGCAGTACTTC. Translated: CASSLIRADYEQYF.

The V gene is TRBV2, the J gene TRBJ2-7; the D is unclear. The CDR3 extends over 13 amino acids. V was pared by 6 bases and J by 2 bases, with 11 bases between. CDR1 and CDR2 (germline): SNHLY, FYNNEI. The CDR3 sequence is CASRADAPYEQYF. The CDR3, as DNA: TGTGCCAGCAGGGCGGATGCACCCTACGAGCAGTACTTC.

The genes are TRBV18 and TRBJ2-7; D possibly corresponds to TRBD2 (6 bases). The germline V and J ends were trimmed by 2 bases and 6 bases, with 14 bases remaining between them. The CDR3 runs to 14 residues. From germline, CDR1 is KGHSH and CDR2 LQKENI. The CDR3 is CASSPGPPEGEQYF. CDR3 coding DNA: TGTGCCAGCTCACCAGGGCCGCCGGAGGGCGAGCAGTACTTC.